These T cell receptor beta chains were read from a single sample in a study of tumor-infiltrating lymphocytes in localized non-small cell lung cancer. Method: immunoSEQ multiplex PCR; TCRdb's copy keeps in-frame clones and lacks some. The sample shows more than 10,000 clones, 66% of them seen only once. The sample was lung tumor tissue. All receptors derive from a human donor with non-small cell lung cancer. Both conserved end residues are part of each CDR3. Each record gives: clone size, D gene, J gene, V gene, CDR3 DNA, CDR3 protein. The D gene is left open where the match is weak. Clone size is shown for a subset of rows, as once, few, many or a class of expanded clone.

clone size: few; D gene: TRBD2; J gene: TRBJ2-5; V gene: TRBV2; CDR3 DNA: TGTGCCAGCACGGGGACTAGCGAAGAGACCCAGTACTTC; CDR3 protein: CASTGTSEETQYF
clone size: few; D gene: TRBD2; J gene: TRBJ2-1; V gene: TRBV27; CDR3 DNA: TGTGCCAGTGCGGGGGGACCCTACAATGAGCAGTTCTTC; CDR3 protein: CASAGGPYNEQFF
clone size: once; D gene: -; J gene: TRBJ2-2; V gene: TRBV7-9; CDR3 DNA: TGTGCCAGCAGCTTAGCCGGGACGGTTCCCTTAGGCGGGGAGCTGTTTTTT; CDR3 protein: CASSLAGTVPLGGELFF
clone size: -; D gene: -; J gene: TRBJ1-1; V gene: TRBV6-5; CDR3 DNA: TGTGCCAGCAGCTTGGGACCCCCGATCACTGAAGCTTTCTTT; CDR3 protein: CASSLGPPITEAFF
clone size: -; D gene: -; J gene: TRBJ2-5; V gene: TRBV14; CDR3 DNA: TGTGCCAGCAGCCAGATAGGTGCAGGAAGGGGGACCCAGTACTTC; CDR3 protein: CASSQIGAGRGTQYF
clone size: -; D gene: -; J gene: TRBJ2-3; V gene: TRBV5-6; CDR3 DNA: TGTGCCAGCAGCCCCTCAGGGAATACGCAGTATTTT; CDR3 protein: CASSPSGNTQYF
clone size: -; D gene: TRBD1; J gene: TRBJ2-2; V gene: TRBV28; CDR3 DNA: TGTGCCAGCAGTTCCAGACAAACAGGGGTTGCCGGGGAGCTGTTTTTT; CDR3 protein: CASSSRQTGVAGELFF
clone size: -; D gene: TRBD1; J gene: TRBJ1-2; V gene: TRBV5-1; CDR3 DNA: TGCGCCAGCAGCCCTGGGGACAGGGCGGTTTATGGCTACACCTTC; CDR3 protein: CASSPGDRAVYGYTF
clone size: -; D gene: -; J gene: TRBJ2-2; V gene: TRBV9; CDR3 DNA: TGTGCCAGCAGCGTAGACCCCTCCCGAACCGGGGAGCTGTTTTTT; CDR3 protein: CASSVDPSRTGELFF
clone size: -; D gene: -; J gene: TRBJ2-2; V gene: TRBV7-9; CDR3 DNA: TGTGCCAGCAGCCCCCCGAGGAGGGGGGCGCTGGACACCGGGGAGCTGTTTTTT; CDR3 protein: CASSPPRRGALDTGELFF
clone size: medium-sized; D gene: -; J gene: TRBJ2-7; V gene: TRBV28; CDR3 DNA: TGTGCCAGCAGTTGGAACGGACGCGTGGAGTTC; CDR3 protein: CASSWNGRVEF
clone size: -; D gene: -; J gene: TRBJ2-1; V gene: TRBV5-1; CDR3 DNA: TGCGCCAGCAGCTTGAACAGTGAGCAGTTCTTC; CDR3 protein: CASSLNSEQFF
clone size: -; D gene: -; J gene: TRBJ2-3; V gene: TRBV7-2; CDR3 DNA: TGTGCCAGCAGCCCGGGACTTTACACAGATACGCAGTATTTT; CDR3 protein: CASSPGLYTDTQYF
clone size: -; D gene: -; J gene: TRBJ2-2; V gene: TRBV5-6; CDR3 DNA: TGTGCCAGCAGCTTGGACGAGAACACCGGGGAGCTGTTTTTT; CDR3 protein: CASSLDENTGELFF
clone size: -; D gene: -; J gene: TRBJ2-1; V gene: TRBV5-5; CDR3 DNA: TGTGCCAGCAGCTCCCTTTTGGGGACCTACAATGAGCAGTTCTTC; CDR3 protein: CASSSLLGTYNEQFF
clone size: -; D gene: -; J gene: TRBJ1-2; V gene: TRBV4-1; CDR3 DNA: TGCGCCAGCAGCCAAGAGCCGGCTAACTATGGCTACACCTTC; CDR3 protein: CASSQEPANYGYTF
clone size: -; D gene: -; J gene: TRBJ1-6; V gene: TRBV18; CDR3 DNA: TGTGCCAGCTCAGCTCCCTTTTTCAAGAATTCACCCCTCCACTTT; CDR3 protein: CASSAPFFKNSPLHF